This TCR beta chain was identified during a study of post-analysis software for immune sequencing data. General observations from the study: A few TRBV segments, TRBV5-6, TRBV5-1 and TRBV20-1 among them, were found more frequent in patients than controls.

Regarding this clonotype: Its antigen remains unidentified.

Unique molecular identifiers were present in the TCR beta cDNA libraries. One entry per CDR3 protein, called by TCRdb with MiXCR from the PCR reads. The table has more than 450,000 distinct CDR3 sequences, 34% seen once. This CDR3 comprises 16 residues. The V end was cut by 6 bases, the J end by 0 bases, with 19 bases between. Per the germline V gene, CDR1 is DFQATT and CDR2 is SNEGSKA (reference sequence). Sequencing was carried out using blood. The V call is TRBV20-1, the J call TRBJ2-3, with a weak D call TRBD2 (6 bases). This clonotype was obtained from a girl under 18 with multiple sclerosis. CDR3 loop: CSAEEGLEPSTDTQYF. Here the CDR3 DNA reads TGCAGTGCAGAGGAGGGGTTAGAACCAAGCACAGATACGCAGTATTTT.